This T cell receptor (beta chain) was identified during a study of shared clonotypes between healthy human individuals. Background on the study: Donors consisted of a couple of women and a few men between 18 and 49.

J lost 6 bases, V lost 0 bases, and 6 bases had no gene match. The CDR3 covers 17 residues. From germline, CDR1 is SGHVS and CDR2 FQNEAQ. It was across several immunoSEQ plates that each subset's genomic DNA was evenly split. The assay was immunoSEQ multiplex PCR, and TCRdb's table has in-frame clones only and misses some. This sample has roughly 300,000 clones, with 70% to 75% found just once. This clonotype was obtained from a man in his thirties or forties in good health. The V gene is TRBV7-8, the J gene TRBJ2-3; 13 bases align to TRBD2. Sequencing input: memory CD4+ T cells sorted from blood. The sample's subset: CD45RA-negative fraction. The CDR3 protein is CASSLAILAGGEDTQYF. CDR3 nucleotide sequence: TGTGCCAGCAGCTTAGCTATACTAGCGGGAGGGGAGGATACGCAGTATTTT.